The 28 T cell receptor beta chains listed next were all sequenced from one sample in a study of shared clonotypes between healthy human individuals. Generated by immunoSEQ multiplex PCR, the TCRdb table keeps only in-frame clones and is missing some. In the table there are under 2,500,000 clones, 95% of which are singletons. The specimen sequenced was naive CD4+ T cells sorted from blood. This sample's subset: CD45RA+ positively selected. These receptors came from a man aged 18 to 35 in good health.

This clone was counted a single time. This same CDR3 is encoded by further DNA sequences in the sample. In DNA, the CDR3 is TGTGCCAGCAGCTTAGCGGCAGAGACCCAGTACTTC. Translating gives CASSLAAETQYF. V gene TRBV7-9 combines with J gene TRBJ2-5; unclear D gene. The germline V and J ends were trimmed by 0 bases and 4 bases, with 3 bases remaining between them. Germline V CDR1 and CDR2: SEHNR, FQNEAQ (reference sequence). This CDR3 has 12 amino acids.

The chain links TRBV28 to TRBJ2-5; a weak D match, TRBD2 (7 bases). This CDR3 spans 15 amino acids. Trimming removed 1 base from V and 5 bases from J, with 14 bases in between. The germline gives CDR1 MDHEN, CDR2 SYDVKM. The CDR3 DNA reads TGTGCCAGCAGTTTATCTTGGGGGGGCAGGGAGACCCAGTACTTC. It specifies CASSLSWGGRETQYF.

The gene calls are TRBV6-6 and TRBJ1-3; D gene uncertain. Germline V gives CDR1 MNHNY, CDR2 SVGAGI (reference sequence). Trimming cost V 7 bases and J 0 bases, with 16 bases left between them. The CDR3 contains 16 residues. CDR3 sequence (DNA): TGTGCCAGCATCGAGAAAGGTTTCATCTCTGGAAACACCATATATTTT. This sequence encodes CASIEKGFISGNTIYF.

The chain employs TRBV28 and TRBJ2-5; D is tentatively TRBD1 or TRBD2 (5 bases each). V was cut by 3 bases and J by 4 bases, with 12 bases left in between. Germline V lookup: CDR1 MDHEN, CDR2 SYDVKM. This CDR3 has 14 amino acids. In nucleotides, the CDR3 is TGTGCCAGCAGTTTTAGTACAGGAGGAGAGACCCAGTACTTC. Protein product: CASSFSTGGETQYF.

A note on this clone: The germline gene is not matched at one end of the junction; a read error may be the cause. The gene calls are TRBV7-6 and TRBJ2-3; tentative D call: TRBD2 (6 bases). The germline V gene encodes CDR1 SGHVS and CDR2 FNYEAQ. This CDR3 has 12 amino acids. The CDR3, as DNA: TGTGCCAGCAGCTTAGCGGGAGGACTCCCCCATTTT. Its translation: CASSLAGGLPHF.

V gene TRBV30 combines with J gene TRBJ1-4; unclear D gene. The CDR3 spans 13 residues. Germline loops: CDR1 GTSNPN, CDR2 SVGIG (reference sequence). Trimming shortened V by 0 bases and J by 7 bases, and 9 bases separated the two germline ends. The CDR3 reads CAWSVKGGEKLFF. CDR3 DNA: TGTGCCTGGAGTGTAAAGGGTGGTGAAAAACTGTTTTTT.

The J gene is TRBJ2-7, the V gene TRBV6-5, with 9 bases lining up with TRBD1. The CDR3 consists of 13 residues. Trimming cost V 6 bases and J 7 bases; bases outside gene matches: 7. Germline CDR1 and CDR2: MNHEY and SVGAGI. The CDR3 loop is CASRPGQGWEQYF. In nucleotides, the CDR3 is TGTGCCAGCAGGCCGGGACAGGGATGGGAGCAGTACTTC.

The count of this clone is one. This chain uses TRBV7-9 with TRBJ1-2; D uncertain. Germline V lookup: CDR1 SEHNR, CDR2 FQNEAQ (reference sequence). The V end was cut by 4 bases, the J end by 2 bases, with 11 bases between. CDR3 length: 14 residues. CDR3 DNA sequence: TGTGCCAGCAGCTCCCCAGACGGAAACTATGGCTACACCTTC. It codes for CASSSPDGNYGYTF.

The V call is TRBV5-6, the J call TRBJ1-1; D unclear. This CDR3 region has 15 residues. Germline V gives CDR1 SGHDT, CDR2 YYEEEE. The V end was cut by 5 bases, the J end by 6 bases, with 20 bases between. The chain's CDR3 is CASSFGRARGSEAFF. CDR3 coding DNA: TGTGCCAGCAGTTTTGGGAGGGCGCGAGGTTCTGAAGCTTTCTTT.

The V call is TRBV6-5, the J call TRBJ2-3, with no clear D. The length of the CDR3 is 11 residues. V lost 3 bases, J lost 9 bases, and 7 bases lay in between. Germline CDR1 MNHEY, CDR2 SVGAGI. The chain's CDR3 is CASSYPGTQYF. The CDR3 nucleotides are TGTGCCAGCAGTTATCCTGGGACGCAGTATTTT.

Of note for this clone: Other DNA sequences of this sample code for an identical CDR3. The chain recombines TRBV5-1 with TRBJ2-1; 8 nucleotides agree with TRBD1. In germline, CDR1 is SGHRS, CDR2 YFSETQ. CDR3 length: 15 amino acids. With 4 bases clipped from V and 0 bases from J, the junction kept 3 bases outside the gene matches. In DNA form, the CDR3 reads TGCGCCAGCAGCAGGACAGGGAGCTCCTACAATGAGCAGTTCTTC. Residues: CASSRTGSSYNEQFF.

This clone was picked up one time. The chain combines TRBV5-1 with TRBJ1-4; D unclear. Germline-derived CDR1 and CDR2 are SGHRS and YFSETQ. Trimming stripped 4 bases from V and 7 bases from J, with 14 bases between. The CDR3 consists of 14 residues. The CDR3 sequence is CASSRTPRVEKLFF. As DNA, the CDR3 is TGCGCCAGCAGCCGGACCCCGAGGGTTGAAAAACTGTTTTTT. Combining the CDR3 with reference TRBV5-1 and TRBJ1-4 gives the whole variable domain KAGVTQTPRYLIKTRGQQVTLSCSPISGHRSVSWYQQTPGQGLQFLFEYFSETQRNKGNFPGRFSGRQFSNSRSEMNVSTLELGDSALYLCASSRTPRVEKLFFGSGTQLSVL.

This clone was observed once. This chain links TRBV4-1 with TRBJ1-3, with 8 bases identical to TRBD1. Trimming at V came to 3 bases and at J to 0 bases, leaving 10 bases not matched to a gene. This CDR3 spans 18 amino acids. CDR1 is MGHRA, CDR2 YSYEKL, per germline. The CDR3 spells CASSQSVAGGVSGNTIYF. For the CDR3, the DNA is TGCGCCAGCAGCCAGTCGGTGGCAGGGGGCGTCTCTGGAAACACCATATATTTT.

The chain couples TRBV19 to TRBJ1-2, with a weak D call TRBD1 (5 bases). CDR1 LNHDA and CDR2 SQIVND come from the germline V gene (reference sequence). The CDR3 is made up of 15 amino acids. V lost 4 bases to trimming and J lost 0 bases, with 12 bases between them. CDR3 DNA: TGTGCCAGTAGTAGGCAGGGCCTAACTAACTATGGCTACACCTTC. Translated: CASSRQGLTNYGYTF.

V and J are TRBV7-9 and TRBJ1-5; tentative D call: TRBD1 (5 bases). V lost 4 bases to trimming and J lost 2 bases, with 15 bases between them. Germline assignment: CDR1 SEHNR and CDR2 FQNEAQ (reference sequence). This CDR3 has 16 residues. The DNA for the CDR3 is TGTGCCAGCAGCTCCCTCGCCGACAGCCGCAATCAGCCCCAGCATTTT. Protein sequence: CASSSLADSRNQPQHF.

The CDR3 bases are TGTGCCAGCAGTGAAGGTCGGGTAGGAAGGGAGACCCAGTACTTC. This encodes CASSEGRVGRETQYF. The V call is TRBV6-1, the J call TRBJ2-5; D remains unclear. Germline CDR1 reads MNHNS; CDR2 reads SASEGT. V was shortened by 1 base and J by 5 bases, with 14 bases between the two germline ends. The CDR3 contains 15 residues.

CDR3 residues: CASSLGLAHEQYF. CDR3 nucleotides: TGTGCCAGCAGCTTAGGGCTGGCGCACGAGCAGTACTTC. The chain is built from TRBV7-9 and TRBJ2-7; D is unclear. Germline CDR1 and CDR2: SEHNR and FQNEAQ (reference sequence). The length of the CDR3 is 13 residues. V lost 1 base and J 5 bases, leaving 9 bases between the germline ends. Together with reference TRBV7-9 and TRBJ2-7, the CDR3 gives the full variable domain: DTGVSQNPRHKITKRGQNVTFRCDPISEHNRLYWYRQTLGQGPEFLTYFQNEAQLEKSRLLSDRFSAERPKGSFSTLEIQRTEQGDSAMYLCASSLGLAHEQYFGPGTRLTVT.

V usage is TRBV6-1 and J usage is TRBJ2-1; TRBD1 might be the D (6 bases). V was shortened by 2 bases and J by 5 bases, with 16 bases between the two germline ends. From germline, CDR1 is MNHNS and CDR2 SASEGT. The CDR3 totals 16 residues. The CDR3 region is CASSEPRQDWDNEQFF. CDR3 sequence (DNA): TGTGCCAGCAGTGAACCTCGACAGGATTGGGACAATGAGCAGTTCTTC.

V is TRBV7-8 and J is TRBJ1-2, with 9 bases that match TRBD1. The CDR3 spans 14 residues. Germline CDR1 reads SGHVS; CDR2 reads FQNEAQ. Losses at the gene ends were 0 bases for V and 12 bases for J; bases not matched to a gene: 8. The DNA of the CDR3 is TGTGCCAGCAGCTTAGCGGGGGGACAGGGTTTCCACACCTTC. Protein: CASSLAGGQGFHTF.

V gene TRBV6-5 combines with J gene TRBJ2-5, with 11 bases identical to TRBD1. This CDR3 has 14 amino acids. Germline V gene lookup returns CDR1 MNHEY and CDR2 SVGAGI. Germline trimming cut 6 bases from V and 4 bases from J; bases unmatched to any gene: 4. The CDR3 DNA reads as TGTGCCAGCAGGAACGGACAGGGGGCAGAGACCCAGTACTTC. Translating it yields CASRNGQGAETQYF.

CDR3 in amino acids: CASSVSGGSYNEQFF. CDR3 sequence (DNA): TGTGCCAGCAGCGTGAGTGGAGGCTCCTACAATGAGCAGTTCTTC. The chain has TRBV5-6 and TRBJ2-1, with D tentatively TRBD2 (5 bases). This CDR3 is built from 15 residues. V lost 4 bases to trimming and J lost 0 bases, with 11 bases between them. Germline values: CDR1 SGHDT, CDR2 YYEEEE.

The chain employs TRBV30 and TRBJ2-3, with 9 bases fitting TRBD2. The CDR3 contains 13 residues. V was clipped by 3 bases and J by 4 bases; unmatched bases: 2. Germline V gene sequence: CDR1 GTSNPN, CDR2 SVGIG (reference sequence). CDR3 bases: TGTGCCTGGAGCGGACTAGCGCCAGATACGCAGTATTTT. Its translation: CAWSGLAPDTQYF.

The gene calls are TRBV19 and TRBJ1-3; D uncertain. Germline V gene data show CDR1 as LNHDA and CDR2 as SQIVND (reference sequence). This CDR3 has 15 amino acids. With 6 bases removed from V and 0 bases from J, the gap between germline ends came to 12 bases. This CDR3 is CASRNTVYSGNTIYF. CDR3 DNA sequence: TGTGCCAGTAGAAATACAGTGTACTCTGGAAACACCATATATTTT.

This sequence joins TRBV6-6 and TRBJ1-1; D gene unclear. Germline V gives CDR1 MNHNY, CDR2 SVGAGI (reference sequence). This CDR3 is built from 15 residues. Trimming shortened V by 0 bases and J by 0 bases, and 8 bases separated the two germline ends. The CDR3 region is CASSYSPTLNTEAFF. The DNA for the CDR3 is TGTGCCAGCAGTTACTCACCTACCCTGAACACTGAAGCTTTCTTT.

V gene TRBV5-1 combines with J gene TRBJ1-5, with unresolved D. The ends were cut back, 4 bases at V and 0 bases at J, with 8 bases in the middle. The CDR3 length is 14 residues. Germline loops: CDR1 SGHRS, CDR2 YFSETQ. CDR3 region: CASSPDNSNQPQHF. The CDR3 DNA reads TGCGCCAGCAGCCCCGATAATAGCAATCAGCCCCAGCATTTT. The full variable domain, with the rest looked up from reference TRBV5-1 and TRBJ1-5, is KAGVTQTPRYLIKTRGQQVTLSCSPISGHRSVSWYQQTPGQGLQFLFEYFSETQRNKGNFPGRFSGRQFSNSRSEMNVSTLELGDSALYLCASSPDNSNQPQHFGDGTRLSIL.

The chain combines TRBV4-1 with TRBJ1-1; no definite D call. Germline CDR1 MGHRA, CDR2 YSYEKL. CDR3 length equals 16 residues. Trimming shortened V by 1 base and J by 1 base, and 13 bases separated the two germline ends. CDR3 coding DNA: TGCGCCAGCAGCCAAGGTTTTGGGCGGGGGAACACTGAAGCTTTCTTT. It specifies CASSQGFGRGNTEAFF.

This chain links TRBV5-6 with TRBJ2-7; D might be TRBD1 (5 bases). CDR1 is SGHDT and CDR2 is YYEEEE in the germline V gene. V was cut by 1 base and J by 5 bases, with 13 bases left in between. The CDR3 runs 14 residues. The CDR3 loop reads CASSLLSGSNEQYF. The CDR3 DNA reads TGTGCCAGCAGCTTGCTCTCAGGGTCGAACGAGCAGTACTTC.

To note about this clone: The sample carries other DNA sequences with the same CDR3. The chain carries TRBV28 and TRBJ2-7; 8 positions agree with TRBD1. This CDR3 is 12 amino acids long. V gave up 4 bases and J gave up 9 bases; unmatched junction bases: 5. Germline V gives CDR1 MDHEN, CDR2 SYDVKM. CDR3 loop: CASSSPGGGQYF. CDR3 coding DNA: TGTGCCAGCAGTTCACCAGGGGGCGGGCAGTACTTC.